This T cell receptor (beta chain) was sequenced in a study of shared clonotypes between healthy human individuals. Study information: Per donor, CD8 memory used one plate, CD8 naive used two, CD4 memory used three and CD4 naive used three.

Comment on this clone: No antigen is known for it.

Assay: immunoSEQ multiplex PCR; the TCRdb copy retains only in-frame clones and omits some. The data show about 680,000 clones, just over 90% seen once. CD45RO-negative, CCR7-positively selected cells formed the naive CD8 fraction, excluding terminally differentiated effector memory CD45RA+ cells. Donors were Caucasian adults residing in Nashville, Tennessee, USA. Findings and limits, study-wide: Between a few donors, naive CD4 clonotypes were shared at a level of about 5%.

Germline lookup yields CDR1 SGDLS and CDR2 YYNGEE. Trimming took 0 bases from V and 7 from J; bases not matched to a gene: 7. The CDR3 is 15 residues long. V gene TRBV9 combines with J gene TRBJ2-1, with TRBD1 matching 7 bases. The sample was naive CD8+ T cells sorted from blood. The source of this sequence is a man aged 25 to 40 in good health. CDR3 sequence (DNA): TGTGCCAGCAGCGTAGGAGACAGGGCTCGGAATGAGCAGTTCTTC. Translating gives CASSVGDRARNEQFF.